This paragraph covers one T cell receptor (beta chain) sequence. Its target is not known. This sample was taken from a study of shared clonotypes between healthy human individuals. Unmatched junction bases numbered 15, after V lost 5 bases and J lost 7 bases. Germline V gene lookup returns CDR1 SGHVS and CDR2 FQNEAQ. This CDR3 has 18 amino acids. Study observations and caveats: Blood was the only sampled material, and tissue repertoires likely differ.

The method was immunoSEQ multiplex PCR; TCRdb's version includes in-frame clones alone and lacks a portion of them. There are about 1 million clones in the sample; 65% to 75% occur only once, and over 1.3% lies in the top ten. The clonotype originates from a man aged 18-30 years in good health. The rearrangement uses TRBV7-8 and TRBJ1-6; TRBD1 aligns across 9 bases. Sample: memory CD4+ T cells sorted from blood. Subset of the sample: CD45RA-negative fraction. The CDR3 loop reads CASSPKHLGQGWNSPLHF. Here the CDR3 DNA reads TGTGCCAGCAGCCCTAAACACCTCGGACAGGGGTGGAATTCACCCCTCCACTTT.